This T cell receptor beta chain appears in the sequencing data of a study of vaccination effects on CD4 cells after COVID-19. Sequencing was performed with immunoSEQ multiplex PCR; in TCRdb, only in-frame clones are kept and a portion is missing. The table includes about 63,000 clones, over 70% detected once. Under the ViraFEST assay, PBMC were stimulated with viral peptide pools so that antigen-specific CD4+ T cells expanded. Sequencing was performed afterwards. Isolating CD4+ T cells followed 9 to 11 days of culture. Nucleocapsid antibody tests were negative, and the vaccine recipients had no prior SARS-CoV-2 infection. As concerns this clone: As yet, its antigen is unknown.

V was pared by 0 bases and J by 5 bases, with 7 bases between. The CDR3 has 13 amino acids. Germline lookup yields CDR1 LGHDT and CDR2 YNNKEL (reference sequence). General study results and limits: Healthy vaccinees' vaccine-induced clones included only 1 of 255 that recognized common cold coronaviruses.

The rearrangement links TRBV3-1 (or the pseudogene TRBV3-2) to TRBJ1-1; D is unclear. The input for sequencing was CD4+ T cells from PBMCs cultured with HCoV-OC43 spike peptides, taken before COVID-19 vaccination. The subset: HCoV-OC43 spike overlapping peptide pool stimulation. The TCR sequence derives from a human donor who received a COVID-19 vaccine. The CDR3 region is CASSQDGRTEAFF. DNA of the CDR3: TGTGCCAGCAGCCAAGATGGGAGGACTGAAGCTTTCTTT.